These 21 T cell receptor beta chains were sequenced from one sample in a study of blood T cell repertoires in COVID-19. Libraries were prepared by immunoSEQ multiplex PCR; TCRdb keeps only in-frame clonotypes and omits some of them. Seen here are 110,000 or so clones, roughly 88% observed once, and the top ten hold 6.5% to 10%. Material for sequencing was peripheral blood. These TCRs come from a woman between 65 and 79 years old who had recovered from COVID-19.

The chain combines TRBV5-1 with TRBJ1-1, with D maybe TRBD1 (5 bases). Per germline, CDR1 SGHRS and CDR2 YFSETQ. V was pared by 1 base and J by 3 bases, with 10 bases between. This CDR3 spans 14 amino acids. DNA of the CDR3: TGCGCCAGCAGCTTGAGTTCGGGGGACACTGAAGCTTTCTTT. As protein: CASSLSSGDTEAFF. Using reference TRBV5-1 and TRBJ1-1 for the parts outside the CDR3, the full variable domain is KAGVTQTPRYLIKTRGQQVTLSCSPISGHRSVSWYQQTPGQGLQFLFEYFSETQRNKGNFPGRFSGRQFSNSRSEMNVSTLELGDSALYLCASSLSSGDTEAFFGQGTRLTVV.

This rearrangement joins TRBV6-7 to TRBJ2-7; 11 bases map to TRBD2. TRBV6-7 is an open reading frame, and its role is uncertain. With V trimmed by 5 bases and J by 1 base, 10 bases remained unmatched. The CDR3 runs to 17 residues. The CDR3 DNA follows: TGTGCCAGCAGTCCCCACCTACTAGCGGGAGTGTCCTACGAGCAGTACTTC. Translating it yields CASSPHLLAGVSYEQYF.

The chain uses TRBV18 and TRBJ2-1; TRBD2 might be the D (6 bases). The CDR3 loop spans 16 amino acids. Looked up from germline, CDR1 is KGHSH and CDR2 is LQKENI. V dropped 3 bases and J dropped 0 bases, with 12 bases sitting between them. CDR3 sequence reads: CASSPGLQSSYNEQFF. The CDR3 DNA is TGTGCCAGCTCACCGGGACTTCAGAGCTCCTACAATGAGCAGTTCTTC.

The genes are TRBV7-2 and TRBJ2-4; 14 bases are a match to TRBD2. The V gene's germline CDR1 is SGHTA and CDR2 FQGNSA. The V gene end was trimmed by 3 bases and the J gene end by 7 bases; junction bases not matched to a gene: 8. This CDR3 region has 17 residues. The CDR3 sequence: CASSFGTSGSGVNIQYF. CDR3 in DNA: TGTGCCAGCAGCTTCGGGACTAGCGGGAGCGGGGTGAACATTCAGTACTTC. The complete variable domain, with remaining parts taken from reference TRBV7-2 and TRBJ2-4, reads GAGVSQSPSNKVTEKGKDVELRCDPISGHTALYWYRQSLGQGLEFLIYFQGNSAPDKSGLPSDRFSAERTGGSVSTLTIQRTQQEDSAVYLCASSFGTSGSGVNIQYFGAGTRLSVL.

CDR3 sequence: CASSPNYGQGSGYTF. CDR3 DNA: TGTGCCAGCAGTCCCAACTATGGACAGGGGTCGGGCTACACCTTC. V and J are TRBV6-5 and TRBJ1-2; 9 bases map to TRBD1. The CDR3 contains 15 residues. Trimming at V came to 5 bases and at J to 8 bases, leaving 12 bases not matched to a gene. Germline assignment: CDR1 MNHEY and CDR2 SVGAGI.

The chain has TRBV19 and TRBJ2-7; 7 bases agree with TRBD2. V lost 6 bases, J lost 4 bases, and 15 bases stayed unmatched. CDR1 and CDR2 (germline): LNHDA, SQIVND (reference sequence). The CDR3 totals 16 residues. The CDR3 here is CASSPVDAGEGYEQYF. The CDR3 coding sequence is TGTGCCAGTAGCCCGGTGGACGCGGGAGAAGGGTACGAGCAGTACTTC.

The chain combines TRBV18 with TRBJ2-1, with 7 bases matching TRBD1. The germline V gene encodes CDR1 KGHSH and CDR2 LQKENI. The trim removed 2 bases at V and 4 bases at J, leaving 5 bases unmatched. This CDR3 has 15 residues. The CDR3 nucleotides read TGTGCCAGCTCACCAAAAGGGGGCCAGTACAATGAGCAGTTCTTC. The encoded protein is CASSPKGGQYNEQFF.

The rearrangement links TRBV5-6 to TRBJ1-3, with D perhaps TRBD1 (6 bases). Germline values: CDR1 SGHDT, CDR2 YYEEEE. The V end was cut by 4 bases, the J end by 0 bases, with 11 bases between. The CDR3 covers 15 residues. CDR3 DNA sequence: TGTGCCAGCAGCCTCCGGGACATCTCTGGAAACACCATATATTTT. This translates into CASSLRDISGNTIYF.

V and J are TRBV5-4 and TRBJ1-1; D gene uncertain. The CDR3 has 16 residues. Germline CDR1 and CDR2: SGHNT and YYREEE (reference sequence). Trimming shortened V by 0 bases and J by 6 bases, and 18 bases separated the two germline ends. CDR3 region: CASSLVVTNPRSEAFF. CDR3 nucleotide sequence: TGTGCCAGCAGCTTGGTGGTAACGAACCCCCGGTCTGAAGCTTTCTTT. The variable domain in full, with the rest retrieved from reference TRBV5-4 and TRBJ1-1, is ETGVTQSPTHLIKTRGQQVTLRCSSQSGHNTVSWYQQALGQGPQFIFQYYREEENGRGNFPPRFSGLQFPNYSSELNVNALELDDSALYLCASSLVVTNPRSEAFFGQGTRLTVV.

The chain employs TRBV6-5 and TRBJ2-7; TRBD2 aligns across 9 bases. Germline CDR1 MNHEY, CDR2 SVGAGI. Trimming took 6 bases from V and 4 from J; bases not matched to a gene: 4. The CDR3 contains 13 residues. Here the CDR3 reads CASRRLAGYEQYF. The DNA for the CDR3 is TGTGCCAGCAGGCGTCTAGCGGGATACGAGCAGTACTTC.

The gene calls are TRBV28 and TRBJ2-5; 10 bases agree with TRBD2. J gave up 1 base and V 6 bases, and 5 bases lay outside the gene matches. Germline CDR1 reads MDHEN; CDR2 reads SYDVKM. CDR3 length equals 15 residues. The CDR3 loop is CASSRAGGTQETQYF. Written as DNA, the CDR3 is TGTGCCAGCAGCCGAGCGGGAGGGACCCAAGAGACCCAGTACTTC.

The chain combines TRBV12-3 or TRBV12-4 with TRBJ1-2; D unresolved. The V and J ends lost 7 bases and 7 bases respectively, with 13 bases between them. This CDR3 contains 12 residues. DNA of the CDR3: TGTGCCAGCACCACTAGTTGGTTTGGCTACACCTTC. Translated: CASTTSWFGYTF.

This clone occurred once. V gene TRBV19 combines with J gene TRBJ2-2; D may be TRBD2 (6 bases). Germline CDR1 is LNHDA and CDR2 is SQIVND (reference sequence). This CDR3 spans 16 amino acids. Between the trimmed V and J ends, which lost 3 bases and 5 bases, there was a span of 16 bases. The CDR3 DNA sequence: TGTGCCAGTAGTATCGGAGGGAACCGGAGGACCGGGGAGCTGTTTTTT. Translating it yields CASSIGGNRRTGELFF.

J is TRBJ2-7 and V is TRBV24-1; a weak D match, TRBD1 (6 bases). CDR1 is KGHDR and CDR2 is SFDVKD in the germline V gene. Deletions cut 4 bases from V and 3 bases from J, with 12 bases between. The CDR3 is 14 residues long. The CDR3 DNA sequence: TGTGCCACCAGTGAGGGCGGACAGAACTACGAGCAGTACTTC. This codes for CATSEGGQNYEQYF.

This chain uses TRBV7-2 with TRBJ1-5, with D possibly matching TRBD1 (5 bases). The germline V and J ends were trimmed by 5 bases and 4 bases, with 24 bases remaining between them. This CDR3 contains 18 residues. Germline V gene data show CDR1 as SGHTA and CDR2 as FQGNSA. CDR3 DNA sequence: TGTGCCAGCAGCCCGCGGGGACGAAGGGATGGGGTTAATCAGCCCCAGCATTTT. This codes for CASSPRGRRDGVNQPQHF. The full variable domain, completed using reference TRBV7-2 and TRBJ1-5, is GAGVSQSPSNKVTEKGKDVELRCDPISGHTALYWYRQSLGQGLEFLIYFQGNSAPDKSGLPSDRFSAERTGGSVSTLTIQRTQQEDSAVYLCASSPRGRRDGVNQPQHFGDGTRLSIL.

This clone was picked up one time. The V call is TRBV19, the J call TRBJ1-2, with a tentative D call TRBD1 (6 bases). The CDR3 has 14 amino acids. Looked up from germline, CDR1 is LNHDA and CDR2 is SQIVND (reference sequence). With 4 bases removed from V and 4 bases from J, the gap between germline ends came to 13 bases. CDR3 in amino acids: CASSTGGLGYGYTF. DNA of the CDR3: TGTGCCAGTAGTACCGGGGGGCTGGGCTATGGCTACACCTTC.

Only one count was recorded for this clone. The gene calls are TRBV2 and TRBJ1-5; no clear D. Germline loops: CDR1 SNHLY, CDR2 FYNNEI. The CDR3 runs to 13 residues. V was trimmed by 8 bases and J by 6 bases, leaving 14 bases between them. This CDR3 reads CASGQEEVQPQHF. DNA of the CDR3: TGTGCCAGCGGGCAGGAGGAGGTTCAGCCCCAGCATTTT.

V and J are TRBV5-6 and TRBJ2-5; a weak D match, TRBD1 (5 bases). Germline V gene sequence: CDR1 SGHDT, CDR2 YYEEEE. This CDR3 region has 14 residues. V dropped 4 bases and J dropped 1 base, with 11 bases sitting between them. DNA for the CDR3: TGTGCCAGCAGCCTCAGGGTGTCCCAAGAGACCCAGTACTTC. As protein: CASSLRVSQETQYF.

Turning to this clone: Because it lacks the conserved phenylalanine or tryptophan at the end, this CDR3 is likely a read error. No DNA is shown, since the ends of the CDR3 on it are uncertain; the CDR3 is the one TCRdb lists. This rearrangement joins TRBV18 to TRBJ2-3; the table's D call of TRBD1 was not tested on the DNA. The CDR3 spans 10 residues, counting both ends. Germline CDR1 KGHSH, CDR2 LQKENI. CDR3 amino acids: CASSQGSWLS.

The DNA for the CDR3 is TGTGCCAGCAGCTCGGGGACAGGATATTCTAACTATGGCTACACCTTC. Its protein product is CASSSGTGYSNYGYTF. The V and J genes are TRBV7-9 and TRBJ1-2; 8 nucleotides match TRBD1. The V segment lost 4 bases and the J segment 0 bases; nucleotides outside the gene matches: 7. This CDR3 region has 16 residues. Germline CDR1 is SEHNR and CDR2 is FQNEAQ (reference sequence).

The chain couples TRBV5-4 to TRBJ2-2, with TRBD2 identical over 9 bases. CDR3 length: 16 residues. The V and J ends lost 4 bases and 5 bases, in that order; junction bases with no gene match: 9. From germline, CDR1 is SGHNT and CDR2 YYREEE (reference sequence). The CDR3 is CASSHGLAGATGELFF. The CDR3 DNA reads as TGTGCCAGCAGCCATGGGTTAGCGGGAGCTACCGGGGAGCTGTTTTTT.